This section outlines one T cell receptor (beta chain) sequence together with its context. The source of the sample is a study of blood T cells in healthy people across ages. Deletions cut 6 bases from V and 8 bases from J, with 16 bases between. This CDR3 has 13 amino acids. The second PCR ran about 6 to 12 cycles with a sample-barcoded 5' primer and J-beta primers. TCRdb fed the 5' RACE reads into MiXCR, producing one record per CDR3 protein. Among 650,000 to 700,000 distinct CDR3 sequences listed, around 32% were seen once. The chain carries TRBV12-3 or TRBV12-4 and TRBJ1-1; D not certain. Source material: blood. This clonotype was obtained from a woman older than 75 in good health. The CDR3 nucleotides read TGTGCCAGCAGCCAAAGTGCACTGGCGGAAGCTTTCTTT. Translated: CASSQSALAEAFF.